The 8 T cell receptor beta chains presented below share a single source sample, sequenced in a study of T cell changes during pregnancy in multiple sclerosis. The data were produced by immunoSEQ multiplex PCR, yet TCRdb's version contains in-frame clones alone and is incomplete. Among about 45,000 clones, approximately 90% were seen once, and the ten largest hold 0.45% to 0.6%. This material consisted of CD4+ T cells from peripheral blood mononuclear cells, taken in the third trimester of pregnancy. Receptors originate from a female donor with multiple sclerosis, enrolled in a pregnancy study.

The chain combines TRBV14 with TRBJ1-2; 7 bases map to TRBD1. With 2 bases clipped from V and 4 bases from J, the junction kept 7 bases outside the gene matches. The V gene's germline CDR1 is SGHDN and CDR2 FVKESK. The CDR3 is made up of 15 amino acids. The CDR3, as DNA: TGTGCCAGCAGCCAACTGGACAGGCCGATCTATGGCTACACCTTC. Its protein product is CASSQLDRPIYGYTF.

The J gene is TRBJ1-1, the V gene TRBV7-2; 9 bases are shared with TRBD1. CDR3 length: 12 residues. The V gene's germline CDR1 is SGHTA and CDR2 FQGNSA. V dropped 2 bases and J dropped 10; count of bases not matched to a gene: 2. The CDR3 here is CASSLQDRGAFF. The CDR3 DNA reads TGTGCCAGCAGCTTACAGGACAGGGGAGCTTTCTTT.

The V call is TRBV5-1, the J call TRBJ2-3; 12 positions agree with TRBD2. Trimming took 3 bases from V and 7 from J; bases not matched to a gene: 6. This CDR3 has 15 residues. Germline values: CDR1 SGHRS, CDR2 YFSETQ. CDR3 region: CASSSGLAGINTQYF. The CDR3 DNA reads as TGCGCCAGCAGCTCAGGACTAGCGGGGATTAATACGCAGTATTTT.

This sequence joins TRBV5-1 and TRBJ2-1; TRBD2 matches 8 bases. The CDR3 loop spans 17 amino acids. CDR1 is SGHRS, CDR2 YFSETQ, per germline. Trimming at V came to 4 bases and at J to 0 bases, leaving 9 bases not matched to a gene. The CDR3 bases are TGCGCCAGCAGCACCAGTGGTAGCGGGATCTCCTACAATGAGCAGTTCTTC. Translation: CASSTSGSGISYNEQFF. The variable domain in full, with the rest retrieved from reference TRBV5-1 and TRBJ2-1, is KAGVTQTPRYLIKTRGQQVTLSCSPISGHRSVSWYQQTPGQGLQFLFEYFSETQRNKGNFPGRFSGRQFSNSRSEMNVSTLELGDSALYLCASSTSGSGISYNEQFFGPGTRLTVL.

V is TRBV6-6 and J is TRBJ2-1; no reliable D call. V was clipped by 0 bases and J by 3 bases, with 12 bases between them. The CDR3 has 16 residues. CDR1 is MNHNY, CDR2 SVGAGI, per germline (reference sequence). CDR3 DNA sequence: TGTGCCAGCAGTTACTCGATGGTGGCTCTCTACAATGAGCAGTTCTTC. Its protein is CASSYSMVALYNEQFF.

The V call is TRBV4-2, the J call TRBJ1-2; 7 nucleotides agree with TRBD1. From germline, CDR1 is LGHNA and CDR2 YNFKEQ. V shed 1 base, J shed 5 bases, and the junction held 7 bases outside the gene matches. This CDR3 is 15 amino acids long. Written as DNA, the CDR3 is TGTGCCAGCAGCCAAGGGCCCGGGACAGCATATGGCTACACCTTC. Protein: CASSQGPGTAYGYTF.

This chain connects TRBV7-6 to TRBJ2-1; TRBD2 matches 7 bases. Germline CDR1 reads SGHVS; CDR2 reads FNYEAQ. This CDR3 comprises 16 residues. V dropped 5 bases and J dropped 5; count of bases not matched to a gene: 12. CDR3 loop: CASSHSTGGINNEQFF. CDR3 DNA sequence: TGTGCCAGCAGCCACAGTACGGGGGGAATTAACAATGAGCAGTTCTTC.

V and J are TRBV19 and TRBJ2-5; D may be TRBD1 (6 bases). The CDR3 runs to 14 residues. V dropped 10 bases and J dropped 2 bases, with 17 bases sitting between them. Per germline, CDR1 LNHDA and CDR2 SQIVND (reference sequence). The CDR3 sequence: CATSLDRRQETQYF. DNA of the CDR3: TGTGCCACCTCACTGGACAGAAGACAAGAGACCCAGTACTTC.